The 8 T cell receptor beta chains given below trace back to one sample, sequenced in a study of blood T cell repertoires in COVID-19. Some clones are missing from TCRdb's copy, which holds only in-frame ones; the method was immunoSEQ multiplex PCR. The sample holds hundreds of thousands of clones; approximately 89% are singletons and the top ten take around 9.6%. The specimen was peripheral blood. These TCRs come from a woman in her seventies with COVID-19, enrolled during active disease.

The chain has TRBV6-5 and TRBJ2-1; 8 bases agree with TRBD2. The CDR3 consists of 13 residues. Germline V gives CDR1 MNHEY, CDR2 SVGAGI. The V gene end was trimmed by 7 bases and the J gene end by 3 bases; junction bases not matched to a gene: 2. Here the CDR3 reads CASKRELYNEQFF. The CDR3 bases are TGTGCCAGCAAGCGGGAGCTCTACAATGAGCAGTTCTTC.

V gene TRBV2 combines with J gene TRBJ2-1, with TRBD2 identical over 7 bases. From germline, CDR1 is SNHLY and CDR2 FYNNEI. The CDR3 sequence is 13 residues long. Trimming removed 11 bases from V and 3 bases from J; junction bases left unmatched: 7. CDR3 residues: CAFRGRGYNEQFF. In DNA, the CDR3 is TGTGCCTTCCGGGGGAGGGGCTACAATGAGCAGTTCTTC.

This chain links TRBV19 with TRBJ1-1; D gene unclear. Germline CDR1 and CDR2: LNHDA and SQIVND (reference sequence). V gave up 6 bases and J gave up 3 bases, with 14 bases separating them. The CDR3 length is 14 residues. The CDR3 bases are TGTGCCAGTAGGGGAGGAAGGTTGGACACTGAAGCTTTCTTT. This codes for CASRGGRLDTEAFF.

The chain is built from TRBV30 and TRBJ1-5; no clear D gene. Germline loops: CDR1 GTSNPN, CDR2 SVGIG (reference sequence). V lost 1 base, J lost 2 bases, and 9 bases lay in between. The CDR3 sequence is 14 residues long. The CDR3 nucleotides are TGTGCCTGGAGTGGGGTCACAGGCAATCAGCCCCAGCATTTT. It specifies CAWSGVTGNQPQHF.

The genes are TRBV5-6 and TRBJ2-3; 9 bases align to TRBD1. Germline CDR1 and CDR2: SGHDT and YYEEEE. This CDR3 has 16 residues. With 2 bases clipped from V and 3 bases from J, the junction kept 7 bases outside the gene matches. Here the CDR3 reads CASSFWTGERTDTQYF. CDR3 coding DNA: TGTGCCAGCAGCTTCTGGACAGGGGAGAGGACAGATACGCAGTATTTT.

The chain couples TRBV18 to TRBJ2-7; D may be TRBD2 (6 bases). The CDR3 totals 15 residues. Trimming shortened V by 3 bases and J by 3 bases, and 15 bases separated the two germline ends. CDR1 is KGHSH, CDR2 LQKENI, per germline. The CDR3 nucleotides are TGTGCCAGCTCACCTGCCGGCGGGACCATCTACGAGCAGTACTTC. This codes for CASSPAGGTIYEQYF.

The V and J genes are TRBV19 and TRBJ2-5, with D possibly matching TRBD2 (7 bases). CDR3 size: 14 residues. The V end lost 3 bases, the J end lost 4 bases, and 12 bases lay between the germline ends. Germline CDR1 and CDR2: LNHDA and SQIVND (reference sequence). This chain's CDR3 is CASSILGGPETQYF. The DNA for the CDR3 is TGTGCCAGTAGTATTTTGGGGGGGCCAGAGACCCAGTACTTC.

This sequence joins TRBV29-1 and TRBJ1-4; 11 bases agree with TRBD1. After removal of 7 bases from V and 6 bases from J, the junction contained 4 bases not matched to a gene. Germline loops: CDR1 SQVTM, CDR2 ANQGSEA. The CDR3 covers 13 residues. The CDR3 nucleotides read TGCAGCGGAAGGACAGGGGGCGATGAAAAACTGTTTTTT. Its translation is CSGRTGGDEKLFF. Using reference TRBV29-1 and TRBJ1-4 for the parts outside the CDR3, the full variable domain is SAVISQKPSRDICQRGTSLTIQCQVDSQVTMMFWYRQQPGQSLTLIATANQGSEATYESGFVIDKFPISRPNLTFSTLTVSNMSPEDSSIYLCSGRTGGDEKLFFGSGTQLSVL.